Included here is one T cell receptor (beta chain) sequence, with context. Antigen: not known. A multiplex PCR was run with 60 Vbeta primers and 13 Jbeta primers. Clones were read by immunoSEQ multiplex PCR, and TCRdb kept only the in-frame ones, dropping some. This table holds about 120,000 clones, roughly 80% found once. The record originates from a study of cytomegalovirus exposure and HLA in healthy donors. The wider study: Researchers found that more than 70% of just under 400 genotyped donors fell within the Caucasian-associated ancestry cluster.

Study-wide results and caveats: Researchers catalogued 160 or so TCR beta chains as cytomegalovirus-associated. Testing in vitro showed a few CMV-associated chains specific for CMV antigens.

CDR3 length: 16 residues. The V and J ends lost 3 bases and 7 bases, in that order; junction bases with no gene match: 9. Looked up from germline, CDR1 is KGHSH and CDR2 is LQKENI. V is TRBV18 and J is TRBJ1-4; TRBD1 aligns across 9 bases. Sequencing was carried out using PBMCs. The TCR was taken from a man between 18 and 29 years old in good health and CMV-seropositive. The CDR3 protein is CASSPEGTGQGEKLFF. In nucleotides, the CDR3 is TGTGCCAGCTCACCCGAAGGGACAGGGCAGGGTGAAAAACTGTTTTTT.